This T cell receptor (beta chain) was captured by sequencing in a study of T-cell reconstitution after alpha-beta-depleted transplantation in children. The CDR3 totals 16 residues. CDR1 is SEHNR and CDR2 is FQNEAQ in the germline V gene (reference sequence). Deletions cut 1 base from V and 6 bases from J, with 19 bases between. The TCRbeta library was prepared with unique molecular identifiers. TCRdb recomputed calls from the PCR reads with MiXCR, one row per CDR3 protein. The repertoire holds about 610,000 distinct CDR3 sequences, with roughly a tenth as singletons. There are a few counts of this clonotype.

The input for sequencing was PBMCs from the stem cell graft donor, taken from the stem cell graft. The V and J genes are TRBV7-9 and TRBJ2-7; D could derive from TRBD1 or TRBD2 (5 bases each). The sequence came from a human donor who donated a stem cell graft to a child with acute myeloid leukemia. The CDR3 here is CASSLEGAGSGSEQYF. The DNA of the CDR3 is TGTGCCAGCAGCTTAGAAGGGGCAGGGAGTGGGTCCGAGCAGTACTTC.